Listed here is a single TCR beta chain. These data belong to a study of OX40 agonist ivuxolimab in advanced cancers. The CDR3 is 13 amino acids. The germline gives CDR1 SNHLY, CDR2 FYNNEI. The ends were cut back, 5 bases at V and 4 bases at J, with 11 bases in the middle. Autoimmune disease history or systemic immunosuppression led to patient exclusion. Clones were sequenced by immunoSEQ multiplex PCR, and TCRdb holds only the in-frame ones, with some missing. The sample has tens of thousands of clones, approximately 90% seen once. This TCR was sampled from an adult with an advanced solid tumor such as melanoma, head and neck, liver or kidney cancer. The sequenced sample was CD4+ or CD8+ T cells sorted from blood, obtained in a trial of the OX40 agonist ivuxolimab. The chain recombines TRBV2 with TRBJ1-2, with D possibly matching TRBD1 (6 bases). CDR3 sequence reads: CASSLDSGYGYTF. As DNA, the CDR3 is TGTGCCAGCAGTTTGGACAGTGGCTATGGCTACACCTTC.